What follows are 17 T cell receptor beta chains derived from one specimen sequenced in a study of T cells in Graves' hyperthyroidism and ophthalmopathy. Authors of the study amplified TCR beta CDR3 regions from RNA transcripts. TCR CDR3 regions were first amplified by RT-PCR with HTBI primers. In TCRdb, the multiplex PCR reads were re-called with MiXCR into one record per CDR3 protein. The sample has a few hundred thousand distinct CDR3 sequences; more than 11% are singletons. Material for sequencing was blood. The receptors shown here come from a woman in her 30s with Graves' hyperthyroidism that later progressed to Graves' ophthalmopathy.

This clonotype was recorded a few times. The chain couples TRBV7-2 to TRBJ2-3; D remains ambiguous. The germline gives CDR1 SGHTA, CDR2 FQGNSA. Trimming pared 5 bases from V and 9 bases from J, leaving 21 bases between. The CDR3 sequence is 15 residues long. The CDR3 region has the DNA TGTGCCAGCAGCCTTCTCGGAGCTACCGTGGGCACGCAGTATTTT. Protein product: CASSLLGATVGTQYF. The full variable domain, rest sourced from reference TRBV7-2 and TRBJ2-3, is GAGVSQSPSNKVTEKGKDVELRCDPISGHTALYWYRQSLGQGLEFLIYFQGNSAPDKSGLPSDRFSAERTGGSVSTLTIQRTQQEDSAVYLCASSLLGATVGTQYFGPGTRLTVL.

There are many counts of this clonotype. The rearrangement links TRBV28 to TRBJ2-2; D is uncertain. The germline V gene encodes CDR1 MDHEN and CDR2 SYDVKM. Trimming cost V 2 bases and J 0 bases, with 13 bases left between them. The CDR3 contains 17 residues. The CDR3 DNA sequence: TGTGCCAGCAGTTTAGATCCAGTCCTAACGAACACCGGGGAGCTGTTTTTT. The encoded protein is CASSLDPVLTNTGELFF. Supplemented by reference TRBV28 and TRBJ2-2, the full variable domain reads DVKVTQSSRYLVKRTGEKVFLECVQDMDHENMFWYRQDPGLGLRLIYFSYDVKMKEKGDIPEGYSVSREKKERFSLILESASTNQTSMYLCASSLDPVLTNTGELFFGEGSRLTVL.

Only a few counts were recorded for this clonotype. V and J are TRBV10-3 and TRBJ2-1; 11 nucleotides align to TRBD2. CDR1 is ENHRY and CDR2 is SYGVKD in the germline V gene. V was pared by 4 bases and J by 9 bases, with 8 bases of the junction left unmatched. This CDR3 has 15 amino acids. The CDR3 DNA reads as TGTGCCATCAGTGGCCAACTAGCGGGAGAAGGTGAGCAGTTCTTC. Protein: CAISGQLAGEGEQFF.

This clonotype was found a few times. The chain is built from TRBV4-2 and TRBJ2-3, with 10 bases fitting TRBD2. Germline V lookup: CDR1 LGHNA, CDR2 YNFKEQ. The CDR3 runs to 18 residues. V gave up 0 bases and J gave up 3 bases; unmatched junction bases: 9. The CDR3 sequence: CASSQDRSSGSGTDTQYF. Written as DNA, the CDR3 is TGTGCCAGCAGCCAAGATCGGTCTAGCGGGAGTGGGACAGATACGCAGTATTTT.

The chain combines TRBV14 with TRBJ2-2; TRBD2 agrees at 12 bases. There are 16 residues in the CDR3. Trimming at V came to 8 bases and at J to 1 base, leaving 5 bases not matched to a gene. Germline V gene lookup returns CDR1 SGHDN and CDR2 FVKESK. The chain's CDR3 is CASSGTSGWNTGELFF. The CDR3 DNA reads as TGTGCCAGCTCCGGGACTAGCGGGTGGAACACCGGGGAGCTGTTTTTT.

In this sample, this clonotype turned up many times. The chain uses TRBV18 and TRBJ2-3; D unclear. The length of the CDR3 is 15 residues. Germline-derived CDR1 and CDR2 are KGHSH and LQKENI. Between the trimmed V and J ends, which lost 1 base and 0 bases, there was a span of 8 bases. The CDR3 region has the DNA TGTGCCAGCTCACCACAGCCACTCAGCACAGATACGCAGTATTTT. This gives the protein CASSPQPLSTDTQYF.

This clonotype was observed once. CDR3 sequence (DNA): TGTGCCAGCAGCGTAGGGGGTCGAGTGAATTCACCCCTCCACTTT. This translates into CASSVGGRVNSPLHF. The gene calls are TRBV2 and TRBJ1-6; D may be TRBD1 (6 bases). With 6 bases removed from V and 7 bases from J, the gap between germline ends came to 16 bases. This CDR3 has 15 amino acids. Germline V CDR1 and CDR2: SNHLY, FYNNEI.

Many counts were recorded for this clonotype. The chain combines TRBV5-6 with TRBJ2-5; TRBD2 matches at 9 bases. The length of the CDR3 is 16 residues. V lost 0 bases, J lost 5 bases, and 8 bases stayed unmatched. Germline CDR1 SGHDT, CDR2 YYEEEE. CDR3 in DNA: TGTGCCAGCAGCTTGGTGGTAGCGGGAGCGCAGGAGACCCAGTACTTC. Its translation is CASSLVVAGAQETQYF.

This clonotype appeared many times. The CDR3 region has the DNA TGTGCCAGCAGAAGGCTAGGAAGTTACTACAATGAGCAGTTCTTC. It translates to CASRRLGSYYNEQFF. The V call is TRBV27, the J call TRBJ2-1, with D unresolved. The CDR3 runs 15 residues. CDR1 is MNHEY, CDR2 SMNVEV, per germline (reference sequence). The ends were cut back, 6 bases at V and 3 bases at J, with 15 bases in the middle.

At least ten counts were recorded for this clonotype. The chain recombines TRBV6-1 with TRBJ2-5; 9 nucleotides align to TRBD2. Trimming took 6 bases from V and 5 from J; bases not matched to a gene: 4. Germline V CDR1 and CDR2: MNHNS, SASEGT. The CDR3 contains 13 residues. The CDR3 loop reads CASSHGLAETQYF. The CDR3 DNA reads TGTGCCAGCAGCCACGGACTAGCGGAGACCCAGTACTTC.

V and J are TRBV2 and TRBJ2-6, with D possibly TRBD2 on 7 matching bases. The CDR3 runs 17 residues. Trimming left V 2 bases short and J 4 bases short, with 15 bases between. Per the germline V gene, CDR1 is SNHLY and CDR2 is FYNNEI. CDR3 nucleotides: TGTGCCAGCAGTGAATATGGGGGGGCGGGAGGGGCCAACGTCCTGACTTTC. Translated, it gives CASSEYGGAGGANVLTF.

This clonotype was seen many times. The chain links TRBV25-1 to TRBJ1-6, with D unclear. Between the trimmed V and J ends, which lost 3 bases and 9 bases, there was a span of 9 bases. Germline loops: CDR1 MGHDK, CDR2 SYGVNS. The CDR3 covers 13 residues. The CDR3 is CASSDRMASPLHF. The CDR3 DNA sequence: TGTGCCAGCAGTGACAGGATGGCTTCACCCCTCCACTTT.

The chain employs TRBV28 and TRBJ2-7; D unresolved. This CDR3 is built from 12 residues. Germline-derived CDR1 and CDR2 are MDHEN and SYDVKM. Trimming stripped 5 bases from V and 6 bases from J, with 11 bases between. CDR3 nucleotide sequence: TGTGCCAGCAGTCCCCCTCCCGGCGAGCAGTACTTC. Its protein is CASSPPPGEQYF.

In this sample, this clonotype turned up many times. The CDR3 DNA follows: TGTGCCAGCAGCCAACTCCGGGACGTTAAGTCGCAGTATTTT. Translation gives CASSQLRDVKSQYF. This chain connects TRBV2 to TRBJ2-3; D possibly matches TRBD1 or TRBD2 (5 bases each). The CDR3 extends over 14 amino acids. Between the trimmed V and J ends, which lost 6 bases and 10 bases, there was a span of 20 bases. The germline V gene has CDR1 SNHLY and CDR2 FYNNEI.

This chain links TRBV30 with TRBJ2-2; 16 nucleotides align to TRBD2. V shed 5 bases, J shed 7 bases, and the junction held 7 bases outside the gene matches. CDR1 is GTSNPN and CDR2 is SVGIG in the germline V gene (reference sequence). This CDR3 has 16 residues. CDR3 nucleotide sequence: TGTGCCTGGTCCGGGACTAGCGGGGGGGCCGTCGGGGAGCTGTTTTTT. Translating it yields CAWSGTSGGAVGELFF.

This clonotype turned up a few times. The chain has TRBV18 and TRBJ2-7, with a tentative D call TRBD1 (6 bases). V was clipped by 3 bases and J by 2 bases, with 11 bases between them. The germline CDR1 and CDR2 sequences are KGHSH and LQKENI. The CDR3 is made up of 14 amino acids. The CDR3 loop is CASSPDRSPYEQYF. The CDR3 DNA reads TGTGCCAGCTCACCTGACAGGTCCCCCTACGAGCAGTACTTC.

This chain joins TRBV7-2 and TRBJ1-1; a possible D gene is TRBD1 (5 bases). The germline CDR1 and CDR2 sequences are SGHTA and FQGNSA. The CDR3 is made up of 17 amino acids. V gave up 1 base and J gave up 0 bases, with 15 bases separating them. DNA of the CDR3: TGTGCCAGCAGCTTAGAGGGGAGGGTGGGGATGAACACTGAAGCTTTCTTT. Translated: CASSLEGRVGMNTEAFF.